This T cell receptor beta chain was identified during a study of shared clonotypes between healthy human individuals. The split of CD4+ cells yielded CD45RA+ naive and CD45RA-negative memory subsets. Study-wide findings and caveats: Among the subsets, naive ones generally showed larger estimated richness than memory ones.

Germline CDR1 reads MNHNS; CDR2 reads SASEGT. V lost 4 bases to trimming and J lost 5 bases, with 6 bases between them. The CDR3 spans 11 residues. About this clone: Its antigen is currently unknown.

Genomic DNA of every subset was divided equally among multiple immunoSEQ plates. TCRdb's copy holds only in-frame clones and misses some; the assay was immunoSEQ multiplex PCR. The profile shows millions of clones, more than 90% of them singletons. The TCR sequence derives from a young man in good health. The chain recombines TRBV6-1 with TRBJ2-7; D unclear. Sequencing used naive CD4+ T cells sorted from blood. The subset: CD45RA+ positively selected. The CDR3 reads CASSGWDEQYF. The CDR3 region has the DNA TGTGCCAGCAGTGGTTGGGACGAGCAGTACTTC.